This TCR beta chain was recovered during a study of CD8+CD57+ T cells in acquired aplastic anemia. Background on the study: Sorted CD4+ and CD8+ cell DNA averaged roughly 3.2 ug. Study conclusions and caveats: Patients and controls turned out to have 25 to 30 CD8+ CDR3 sequences in common.

Using genomic DNA as the template, TCR beta VDJ and CDR3 profiling was carried out. TCRdb redid the calling of the reads with MiXCR, one entry per CDR3 protein. The repertoire holds about 180,000 distinct CDR3 sequences, with more than 45% as singletons. The table lists this clonotype with a count of one. Antigen unknown. CD8+CD57+ cell expansion had been shown by flow cytometry in patients chosen for sequencing. In all patients, the disease was severe acquired aplastic anemia. This sequence was found in a human donor with aplastic anemia. The sequencing input was sorted CD4+, CD8+, or CD8+CD57+ T cells (not recorded which) from PBMCs.

The CDR3 sequence: CASSLDVYEQYF. As DNA, the CDR3 is TGCGCCAGCAGCCTTGACGTCTACGAGCAGTACTTC. The V and J genes are TRBV5-1 and TRBJ2-7; D is undetermined. This CDR3 spans 12 amino acids. The germline V and J ends were trimmed by 4 bases and 3 bases, with 8 bases remaining between them. Germline values: CDR1 SGHRS, CDR2 YFSETQ. Full variable domain (remainder filled in from reference TRBV5-1 and TRBJ2-7): KAGVTQTPRYLIKTRGQQVTLSCSPISGHRSVSWYQQTPGQGLQFLFEYFSETQRNKGNFPGRFSGRQFSNSRSEMNVSTLELGDSALYLCASSLDVYEQYFGPGTRLTVT.